The present TCR beta chain was sequenced within a study of cytomegalovirus exposure and HLA in healthy donors. Study background: Drawn from HLA-typed donors, approximately 85 million unique TCRs were held in an early data release.

Study-wide results and limits: A list of about 180 TCR beta chains associated with cytomegalovirus was given. Several top significant clusters appeared, in a later analysis, to be linked to common viral pathogens.

In the case of this clone: Its cognate antigen is unknown.

The PCR had 60 Vbeta and 13 Jbeta primers. In the study's own analysis: Later reanalysis found around 80 million unique TCR beta chains, about 11 million of them shared. The data were produced by immunoSEQ multiplex PCR, yet TCRdb's version contains in-frame clones alone and is incomplete. Clonal size and the V and J genes are those of that table, whereas D and trimming came from the DNA. The sample contains 100,000 to 150,000 clones, around three quarters of which appear only once. The source of this sequence is a man in his thirties or forties in good health and CMV-seropositive. Source material: PBMCs.

CDR3 nucleotide sequence: TGTGCCAGTAATAGAGGACAGGCCCGCATGAACACTGAAGCTTTCTTT. Encoded protein: CASNRGQARMNTEAFF. The rearrangement links TRBV19 to TRBJ1-1, with 7 bases that match TRBD1. The CDR3 has 16 residues. Germline V gene lookup returns CDR1 LNHDA and CDR2 SQIVND (reference sequence). J lost 0 bases, V lost 7 bases, and 11 bases had no gene match.